The 29 T cell receptor beta chains listed next were all sequenced from one sample in a study of blood T cell repertoires in COVID-19. Using immunoSEQ multiplex PCR, the repertoire was profiled, and TCRdb retains in-frame clones only, with some absent. The sample lists approximately 140,000 clones; approximately 87% were seen once. The sequenced sample consisted of peripheral blood. The receptors here all came from a woman aged 40 to 50 with acute or convalescent COVID-19.

The gene calls are TRBV4-3 and TRBJ2-1; D perhaps matches TRBD2 (5 bases). The CDR3 totals 17 residues. CDR1 is LGHNA, CDR2 YSLEER, per germline. Trimming took off 0 bases at V and 0 bases at J, with 12 bases between the two ends. CDR3 coding DNA: TGCGCCAGCAGCCAAGACACTAGGCGAAGCTCCTACAATGAGCAGTTCTTC. This codes for CASSQDTRRSSYNEQFF.

The chain combines TRBV2 with TRBJ1-6; unclear D gene. CDR1 is SNHLY, CDR2 FYNNEI, per germline. The CDR3 totals 16 residues. V shed 7 bases and J shed 7 bases, with 20 bases lying between them. Here the CDR3 reads CASTEEGRVDNSPLHF. The DNA for the CDR3 is TGTGCCAGCACCGAGGAGGGCCGCGTTGACAATTCACCCCTCCACTTT. Variable domain in full (rest from reference TRBV2 and TRBJ1-6): EPEVTQTPSHQVTQMGQEVILRCVPISNHLYFYWYRQILGQKVEFLVSFYNNEISEKSEIFDDQFSVERPDGSNFTLKIRSTKLEDSAMYFCASTEEGRVDNSPLHFGNGTRLTVT.

The chain couples TRBV3-1 (or the pseudogene TRBV3-2) to TRBJ1-1, with D hard to call. V was clipped by 0 bases and J by 2 bases, with 13 bases between them. CDR1 is LGHDT, CDR2 YNNKEL, per germline (reference sequence). The CDR3 is 16 residues long. CDR3 amino acids: CASSQEYPRRNTEAFF. The CDR3 DNA sequence: TGTGCCAGCAGCCAAGAATACCCACGGAGAAACACTGAAGCTTTCTTT.

The chain carries TRBV9 and TRBJ2-7; no firm D call. The CDR3 has 15 residues. V was trimmed by 7 bases and J by 1 base, leaving 18 bases between them. In germline, CDR1 is SGDLS, CDR2 YYNGEE. CDR3 protein: CASGDPSTGSYEQYF. For the CDR3, the DNA is TGTGCCAGCGGCGACCCCTCAACGGGTTCCTACGAGCAGTACTTC. Complete variable domain (other parts from reference TRBV9 and TRBJ2-7): DSGVTQTPKHLITATGQRVTLRCSPRSGDLSVYWYQQSLDQGLQFLIQYYNGEERAKGNILERFSAQQFPDLHSELNLSSLELGDSALYFCASGDPSTGSYEQYFGPGTRLTVT.

The rearrangement links TRBV15 to TRBJ2-3, with 7 bases fitting TRBD2. Germline V lookup: CDR1 LNHNV, CDR2 YYDKDF (reference sequence). Trimming at V came to 3 bases and at J to 1 base, leaving 7 bases not matched to a gene. The CDR3 totals 16 residues. As DNA, the CDR3 is TGTGCCACCAGCAGCCTTGGGGGGGATGGCACAGATACGCAGTATTTT. It codes for CATSSLGGDGTDTQYF.

The chain recombines TRBV4-3 with TRBJ1-1; 7 bases line up with TRBD1. Germline V gives CDR1 LGHNA, CDR2 YSLEER. J gave up 2 bases and V 0 bases, and 3 bases lay outside the gene matches. The CDR3 is 15 amino acids. CDR3 region: CASSQEDRPNTEAFF. The CDR3 DNA is TGCGCCAGCAGCCAAGAGGACAGGCCTAACACTGAAGCTTTCTTT.

The chain links TRBV2 to TRBJ2-7; the match to TRBD1 covers 8 bases. The CDR3 sequence is 14 residues long. The J segment lost 3 bases and the V segment lost 4 bases, leaving 5 bases of the junction unmatched. Germline lookup yields CDR1 SNHLY and CDR2 FYNNEI. The CDR3 is CASSAPDRVYEQYF. Written as DNA, the CDR3 is TGTGCCAGCAGTGCCCCGGACAGGGTCTACGAGCAGTACTTC.

The chain employs TRBV27 and TRBJ2-1, with 8 bases identical to TRBD2. CDR3 length equals 14 residues. In germline, CDR1 is MNHEY, CDR2 SMNVEV (reference sequence). Trimming removed 3 bases from V and 15 bases from J; junction bases left unmatched: 13. This CDR3 is CASSFSPGLVDLFF. The CDR3 DNA reads as TGTGCCAGCAGTTTTAGCCCGGGACTAGTCGATTTGTTCTTC.

The V and J genes are TRBV4-3 and TRBJ2-7; a weak D match, TRBD1 (5 bases). CDR3 length: 15 residues. Per germline, CDR1 LGHNA and CDR2 YSLEER. V gave up 0 bases and J gave up 6 bases, with 15 bases separating them. The CDR3 bases are TGCGCCAGCAGCCAAGATTGGACATTCCTATTCGAGCAGTACTTC. This translates into CASSQDWTFLFEQYF.

The gene calls are TRBV7-9 and TRBJ1-2; weak D call: TRBD1 (6 bases). The CDR3 has 14 residues. Germline V gene lookup returns CDR1 SEHNR and CDR2 FQNEAQ (reference sequence). The V gene lost 5 bases and the J gene lost 3 bases, with 13 bases spanning the gap. Here the CDR3 reads CASSRDRSHYGYTF. In DNA form, the CDR3 reads TGTGCCAGCAGCCGTGACAGGTCCCACTATGGCTACACCTTC. Together with reference TRBV7-9 and TRBJ1-2, the CDR3 gives the full variable domain: DTGVSQNPRHKITKRGQNVTFRCDPISEHNRLYWYRQTLGQGPEFLTYFQNEAQLEKSRLLSDRFSAERPKGSFSTLEIQRTEQGDSAMYLCASSRDRSHYGYTFGSGTRLTVV.

The chain has TRBV5-1 and TRBJ1-1; 7 bases are a match to TRBD1. Germline trimming cut 4 bases from V and 3 bases from J; bases unmatched to any gene: 9. Germline V gene sequence: CDR1 SGHRS, CDR2 YFSETQ. The CDR3 has 15 amino acids. The CDR3 here is CASSQAPDRDTEAFF. The CDR3 nucleotides are TGCGCCAGCAGCCAAGCCCCTGACAGGGACACTGAAGCTTTCTTT.

This clone was detected only a few times. This rearrangement joins TRBV5-8 to TRBJ1-5, with D possibly being TRBD1 (6 bases). CDR1 SGHTS and CDR2 YDEGEE come from the germline V gene. The CDR3 has 15 residues. Between the trimmed V and J ends, which lost 3 bases and 3 bases, there was a span of 13 bases. CDR3 residues: CASSSQGRDNQPQHF. The CDR3 bases are TGTGCCAGCAGCTCCCAGGGGCGCGACAATCAGCCCCAGCATTTT.

The chain is built from TRBV5-1 and TRBJ2-7, with TRBD1 matching 8 bases. Germline loops: CDR1 SGHRS, CDR2 YFSETQ. J gave up 2 bases and V 2 bases, and 3 bases lay outside the gene matches. The length of the CDR3 is 14 residues. Written as DNA, the CDR3 is TGCGCCAGCAGCTTCTGGACAGGGCCCTACGAGCAGTACTTC. Translating gives CASSFWTGPYEQYF.

In this sample, this clone turned up a few times. CDR3 loop: CASSQDRGRYEQYF. CDR3 DNA: TGTGCCAGCAGCCAAGACAGGGGACGGTACGAGCAGTACTTC. V usage is TRBV14 and J usage is TRBJ2-7; D may be TRBD1 (6 bases). CDR1 is SGHDN and CDR2 is FVKESK in the germline V gene. The V end was cut by 0 bases, the J end by 4 bases, with 10 bases between. CDR3 length: 14 amino acids. The full variable domain, its missing parts supplied by reference TRBV14 and TRBJ2-7, is EAGVTQFPSHSVIEKGQTVTLRCDPISGHDNLYWYRRVMGKEIKFLLHFVKESKQDESGMPNNRFLAERTGGTYSTLKVQPAELEDSGVYFCASSQDRGRYEQYFGPGTRLTVT.

The J gene is TRBJ1-1, the V gene TRBV5-4, with 9 nucleotides matching TRBD1. Germline lookup yields CDR1 SGHNT and CDR2 YYREEE (reference sequence). J lost 8 bases, V lost 3 bases, and 11 bases had no gene match. CDR3 length: 15 amino acids. CDR3 DNA sequence: TGTGCCAGCAGCTCCGGGACAGGGTCCAAAAAAGAAGCTTTCTTT. Protein sequence: CASSSGTGSKKEAFF.

J is TRBJ2-7 and V is TRBV11-3; tentative D call: TRBD1 (5 bases). This CDR3 has 15 amino acids. Trimming left V 5 bases short and J 0 bases short, with 14 bases between. Per germline, CDR1 SGHNT and CDR2 YENEEA. The CDR3 is CASSPGLGVSYEQYF. The DNA of the CDR3 is TGTGCCAGCAGCCCCGGCTTAGGGGTCTCCTACGAGCAGTACTTC.

The CDR3 here is CASSFSSANTGELFF. The CDR3 bases are TGTGCCAGCAGTTTTAGTAGCGCGAACACCGGGGAGCTGTTTTTT. This chain uses TRBV27 with TRBJ2-2, with D maybe TRBD2 (5 bases). V gave up 3 bases and J gave up 0 bases, with 8 bases separating them. There are 15 residues in the CDR3. Germline V gives CDR1 MNHEY, CDR2 SMNVEV (reference sequence).

For the CDR3, the DNA is TGTGCCAGCTCACCACTAGCAATGTCTCTAGCAAGGGACACAGATACGCAGTATTTT. Its translation is CASSPLAMSLARDTDTQYF. V usage is TRBV18 and J usage is TRBJ2-3, with a weak D call TRBD2 (5 bases). The V gene's germline CDR1 is KGHSH and CDR2 LQKENI. V lost 1 base and J lost 2, with 22 bases in between. The CDR3 is 19 residues long.

The rearrangement links TRBV7-2 to TRBJ2-7, with TRBD1 matching over 10 bases. Trimming at V came to 1 base and at J to 2 bases, leaving 2 bases not matched to a gene. Per the germline V gene, CDR1 is SGHTA and CDR2 is FQGNSA. The CDR3 contains 15 residues. The CDR3 coding sequence is TGTGCCAGCAGCTTAGGGACAGGGGGTACCTACGAGCAGTACTTC. This gives the protein CASSLGTGGTYEQYF.

The chain couples TRBV3-1 (or the pseudogene TRBV3-2) to TRBJ2-7, with TRBD2 matching over 9 bases. Germline CDR1 and CDR2: LGHDT and YNNKEL (reference sequence). This CDR3 comprises 15 residues. V lost 4 bases and J lost 3; bases outside the gene matches: 7. This CDR3 is CASSRSTTSGYEQYF. In DNA, the CDR3 is TGTGCCAGCAGCCGCTCAACGACTAGCGGCTACGAGCAGTACTTC.

DNA of the CDR3: TGTGCCAGCAGCACAACGACATTACCCCGAGAGGGTGGCTACACCTTC. Amino acid sequence: CASSTTTLPREGGYTF. The chain recombines TRBV9 with TRBJ1-2; D gene unclear. This CDR3 contains 16 residues. Trimming took off 4 bases at V and 7 bases at J, with 23 bases between the two ends. Germline values: CDR1 SGDLS, CDR2 YYNGEE.

The chain employs TRBV7-2 and TRBJ1-5; D gene uncertain. Germline values: CDR1 SGHTA, CDR2 FQGNSA. Trimming cost V 1 base and J 4 bases, with 8 bases left between them. The CDR3 contains 14 residues. The CDR3 is CASSLDSQNQPQHF. CDR3 nucleotide sequence: TGTGCCAGCAGCTTAGACAGCCAGAATCAGCCCCAGCATTTT.

The chain joins TRBV2 to TRBJ2-5; a possible D gene is TRBD2 (5 bases). This CDR3 is 15 amino acids long. V was clipped by 2 bases and J by 4 bases, with 14 bases between them. The germline gives CDR1 SNHLY, CDR2 FYNNEI. CDR3 nucleotide sequence: TGTGCCAGCAGTGAATCGCAACGGAGGCTAGAGACCCAGTACTTC. Its translation: CASSESQRRLETQYF.

There are a few counts of this clone. The V call is TRBV20-1, the J call TRBJ2-5; 7 bases agree with TRBD2. Germline V gives CDR1 DFQATT, CDR2 SNEGSKA (reference sequence). This CDR3 region has 14 residues. J lost 3 bases, V lost 3 bases, and 7 bases had no gene match. This CDR3 reads CSASKASGEETQYF. CDR3 nucleotide sequence: TGCAGTGCTAGTAAGGCTAGCGGAGAAGAGACCCAGTACTTC.

The chain links TRBV10-2 to TRBJ1-1; D may be TRBD1 (6 bases). CDR1 is WSHSY, CDR2 SAAADI, per germline. The CDR3 totals 13 residues. Trimming left V 7 bases short and J 4 bases short, with 13 bases between. CDR3 DNA sequence: TGCGCCAGCAAGTCAGGGGTAGGCACTGAAGCTTTCTTT. Its translation is CASKSGVGTEAFF.

The CDR3 here is CASSYGGANEQFF. In DNA form, the CDR3 reads TGTGCCAGCAGCTACGGGGGGGCCAATGAGCAGTTCTTC. This chain links TRBV5-6 with TRBJ2-1, with 8 bases identical to TRBD2. V was pared by 3 bases and J by 6 bases, with 2 bases of the junction left unmatched. The CDR3 contains 13 residues. Germline loops: CDR1 SGHDT, CDR2 YYEEEE.

V and J are TRBV30 and TRBJ1-4, with a tentative D call TRBD1 (5 bases). Germline assignment: CDR1 GTSNPN and CDR2 SVGIG (reference sequence). With 7 bases removed from V and 6 bases from J, the gap between germline ends came to 9 bases. CDR3 size: 11 residues. The CDR3 coding sequence is TGTGCCTTCCGGGACTATGAAAAACTGTTTTTT. Protein product: CAFRDYEKLFF. The complete variable domain, with remaining parts taken from reference TRBV30 and TRBJ1-4, reads SQTIHQWPATLVQPVGSPLSLECTVEGTSNPNLYWYRQAAGRGLQLLFYSVGIGQISSEVPQNLSASRPQDRQFILSSKKLLLSDSGFYLCAFRDYEKLFFGSGTQLSVL.

The chain is built from TRBV5-1 and TRBJ2-1; D is ambiguous. With 7 bases removed from V and 6 bases from J, the gap between germline ends came to 14 bases. This CDR3 contains 13 residues. Germline V CDR1 and CDR2: SGHRS, YFSETQ. CDR3 nucleotides: TGCGCCAGCGGCCGGGTCATGGCCAATGAGCAGTTCTTC. Its translation is CASGRVMANEQFF.

V and J are TRBV9 and TRBJ2-5, with TRBD2 identical over 8 bases. The germline CDR1 and CDR2 sequences are SGDLS and YYNGEE. V gave up 0 bases and J gave up 5 bases; unmatched junction bases: 6. The CDR3 extends over 15 amino acids. The CDR3 loop reads CASSVDSGGQETQYF. CDR3 coding DNA: TGTGCCAGCAGCGTAGATTCGGGGGGGCAGGAGACCCAGTACTTC.